The 2 T cell receptor beta chains presented below share a single source sample, sequenced in a study of a mutant IDH1 vaccine in newly diagnosed glioma. Their specific antigens are unknown. The protocol was immunoSEQ multiplex PCR, while the TCRdb copy is restricted to in-frame clones and leaves out a portion. This sample carries about 120,000 clones, 85% to 90% of them seen once, and the ten largest clones take roughly 0.55%. The time point was: week 11, during vaccination. In every dose of vaccine, 300 ug of mutant IDH1 20-mer peptide was given alongside topical imiquimod. Source: PBMCs, taken from a glioma patient whose treatment included an IDH1 peptide vaccine. These receptors were collected from a woman between 50 and 59 years old with glioma.

CDR3 amino acids: CASSQSRVNEQFF. CDR3 coding DNA: TGTGCCAGCAGTCAAAGCAGGGTCAATGAGCAGTTCTTC. The chain links TRBV7-8 to TRBJ2-1; tentatively, D is TRBD1 (5 bases). V was pared by 6 bases and J by 6 bases, with 12 bases between. Germline V gene sequence: CDR1 SGHVS, CDR2 FQNEAQ. The length of the CDR3 is 13 residues. Looking up the rest from reference TRBV7-8 and TRBJ2-1 gives the full variable domain: GAGVSQSPRYKVAKRGQDVALRCDPISGHVSLFWYQQALGQGPEFLTYFQNEAQLDKSGLPSDRFFAERPEGSVSTLKIQRTQQEDSAVYLCASSQSRVNEQFFGPGTRLTVL.

This sequence joins TRBV2 and TRBJ2-4; D gene uncertain. V gave up 7 bases and J gave up 1 base, with 14 bases separating them. Looked up from germline, CDR1 is SNHLY and CDR2 is FYNNEI. This CDR3 is built from 15 residues. The CDR3 DNA sequence: TGTGCCAGCACGTACTCAGGATTTGCCAAAAACATTCAGTACTTC. It encodes CASTYSGFAKNIQYF.